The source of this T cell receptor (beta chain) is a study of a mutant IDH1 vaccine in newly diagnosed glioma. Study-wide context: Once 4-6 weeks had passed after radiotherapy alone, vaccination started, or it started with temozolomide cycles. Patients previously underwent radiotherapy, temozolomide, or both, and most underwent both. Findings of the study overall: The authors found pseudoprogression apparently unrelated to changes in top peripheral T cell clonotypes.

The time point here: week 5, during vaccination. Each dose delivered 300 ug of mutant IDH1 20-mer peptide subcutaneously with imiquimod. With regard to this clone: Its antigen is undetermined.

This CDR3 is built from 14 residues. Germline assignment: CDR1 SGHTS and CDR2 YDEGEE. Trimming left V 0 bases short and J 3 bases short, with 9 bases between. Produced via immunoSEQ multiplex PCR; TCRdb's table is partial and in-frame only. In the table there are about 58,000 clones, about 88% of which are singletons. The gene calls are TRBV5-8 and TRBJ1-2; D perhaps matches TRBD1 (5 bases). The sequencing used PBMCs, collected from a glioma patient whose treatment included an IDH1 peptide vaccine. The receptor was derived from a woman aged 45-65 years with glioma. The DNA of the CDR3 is TGTGCCAGCAGCTTGGATGGGACGGACTATGGCTACACCTTC. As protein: CASSLDGTDYGYTF. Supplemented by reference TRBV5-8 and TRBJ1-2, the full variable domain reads EAGVTQSPTHLIKTRGQQATLRCSPISGHTSVYWYQQALGLGLQFLLWYDEGEERNRGNFPPRFSGRQFPNYSSELNVNALELEDSALYLCASSLDGTDYGYTFGSGTRLTVV.